This entry lists 4 T cell receptor beta chains sequenced from one sample in a study of T cell changes during pregnancy in multiple sclerosis. The method was immunoSEQ multiplex PCR; TCRdb's version includes in-frame clones alone and lacks a portion of them. The table lists about 67,000 clones, 80% to 95% of them singletons. The sequenced sample was peripheral blood, obtained in the second trimester of pregnancy. The source of these receptors is a female donor in good health, enrolled as a control in a pregnancy study.

Written as DNA, the CDR3 is TGTGCCAGCTCACCACAAAGACAGGGAACCTACGAGCAGTACTTC. This sequence encodes CASSPQRQGTYEQYF. The chain links TRBV18 to TRBJ2-7, with TRBD1 identical over 7 bases. The germline V gene has CDR1 KGHSH and CDR2 LQKENI. The CDR3 covers 15 residues. With 1 base clipped from V and 2 bases from J, the junction kept 5 bases outside the gene matches.

The J gene is TRBJ2-7, the V gene TRBV11-2, with TRBD1 identical over 11 bases. V shed 4 bases, J shed 1 base, and the junction held 9 bases outside the gene matches. From germline, CDR1 is SGHAT and CDR2 FQNNGV. The CDR3 is 17 amino acids. CDR3 in amino acids: CASSYGTGGLKSYEQYF. CDR3 nucleotide sequence: TGTGCCAGCAGCTACGGGACAGGGGGTCTCAAGTCCTACGAGCAGTACTTC.

This clone was seen once. The CDR3 DNA sequence: TGTGCCAGCAGCACCCGACAGGGTGGTCATAATGAGCAGTTCTTC. Translating it yields CASSTRQGGHNEQFF. This chain connects TRBV7-2 to TRBJ2-1; TRBD1 matches 7 bases. Per germline, CDR1 SGHTA and CDR2 FQGNSA. V lost 5 bases, J lost 7 bases, and 11 bases stayed unmatched. This CDR3 is built from 15 residues.

The chain links TRBV27 to TRBJ2-1, with 14 bases identical to TRBD2. CDR3 length: 16 amino acids. Germline V gene lookup returns CDR1 MNHEY and CDR2 SMNVEV (reference sequence). Germline trimming cut 3 bases from V and 10 bases from J; bases unmatched to any gene: 8. DNA for the CDR3: TGTGCCAGCAGTTTCACCTGGACTAGCGGGAGGAGGGAGCAGTTCTTC. Amino acids: CASSFTWTSGRREQFF.